The 7 T cell receptor beta chains reported below all come from one sample, sequenced in a study of T-cell memory formation after mild COVID-19. One entry per CDR3 protein results from TCRdb running MiXCR on the 5' RACE reads. The sample has about 150,000 distinct CDR3 sequences, 31% seen once; the top ten hold about 12%. Source material: PBMCs or a T cell subset sorted from them (not recorded which). The receptors were gathered from an adult woman who had mild COVID-19 (a few samples of this study predate the infection). Cell type and time point are not known.

The table lists this clonotype with a few counts. The chain recombines TRBV6-2 or TRBV6-3 with TRBJ2-7; D is unclear. The germline CDR1 and CDR2 sequences are MNHEY and SVGEGT. CDR3 size: 13 residues. The V end was cut by 2 bases, the J end by 2 bases, with 7 bases between. CDR3 bases: TGTGCCAGCAGTTACAAGGCCCCCTACGAGCAGTACTTC. Residues: CASSYKAPYEQYF.

This sequence joins TRBV5-1 and TRBJ2-7; D call uncertain. Germline values: CDR1 SGHRS, CDR2 YFSETQ. This CDR3 is built from 13 residues. With 1 base removed from V and 5 bases from J, the gap between germline ends came to 10 bases. Here the CDR3 reads CASSLQGLDEQYF. CDR3 nucleotides: TGCGCCAGCAGCTTGCAAGGGTTGGACGAGCAGTACTTC.

This clonotype was seen a few times. CDR3 nucleotide sequence: TGTGCCAGCAGTTCGACTAGCGGGAGCAGGGCCTACAATGAGCAGTTCTTC. Translating it yields CASSSTSGSRAYNEQFF. This chain connects TRBV28 to TRBJ2-1; 12 bases are shared with TRBD2. The CDR3 consists of 17 residues. Germline values: CDR1 MDHEN, CDR2 SYDVKM. V lost 4 bases, J lost 2 bases, and 6 bases stayed unmatched.

This chain connects TRBV5-1 to TRBJ2-5, with 9 bases aligning to TRBD2. The ends lost 1 base at V and 3 bases at J; junction bases unmatched: 7. Germline assignment: CDR1 SGHRS and CDR2 YFSETQ. This CDR3 is 16 amino acids long. The CDR3, as DNA: TGCGCCAGCAGCTTGCGAGGCCAGCGGGGGGAAGAGACCCAGTACTTC. It specifies CASSLRGQRGEETQYF.

The chain recombines TRBV24-1 with TRBJ2-1; 9 bases line up with TRBD2. Germline CDR1 KGHDR, CDR2 SFDVKD. The CDR3 is made up of 16 amino acids. V lost 2 bases to trimming and J lost 5 bases; unmatched junction nucleotides: 6. Written as DNA, the CDR3 is TGTGCCACCAGTGATTGGGTAGCGGGAGACCACAATGAGCAGTTCTTC. Translation: CATSDWVAGDHNEQFF.

The genes are TRBV20-1 and TRBJ2-7; D perhaps matches TRBD1 (5 bases). The CDR3 has 11 amino acids. V dropped 6 bases and J dropped 5 bases, with 11 bases sitting between them. Germline lookup yields CDR1 DFQATT and CDR2 SNEGSKA (reference sequence). As DNA, the CDR3 is TGCAGTGCCGGCAGGGCGAACGAGCAGTACTTC. This gives the protein CSAGRANEQYF.

In this sample, this clonotype turned up once. The gene calls are TRBV10-3 and TRBJ2-1; TRBD1 or TRBD2 may be the D gene (5 bases each). This CDR3 region has 13 residues. Germline-derived CDR1 and CDR2 are ENHRY and SYGVKD. V shed 6 bases and J shed 7 bases, with 13 bases lying between them. This CDR3 reads CAISSGPANEQFF. In DNA, the CDR3 is TGTGCCATCAGCTCGGGACCAGCGAATGAGCAGTTCTTC.